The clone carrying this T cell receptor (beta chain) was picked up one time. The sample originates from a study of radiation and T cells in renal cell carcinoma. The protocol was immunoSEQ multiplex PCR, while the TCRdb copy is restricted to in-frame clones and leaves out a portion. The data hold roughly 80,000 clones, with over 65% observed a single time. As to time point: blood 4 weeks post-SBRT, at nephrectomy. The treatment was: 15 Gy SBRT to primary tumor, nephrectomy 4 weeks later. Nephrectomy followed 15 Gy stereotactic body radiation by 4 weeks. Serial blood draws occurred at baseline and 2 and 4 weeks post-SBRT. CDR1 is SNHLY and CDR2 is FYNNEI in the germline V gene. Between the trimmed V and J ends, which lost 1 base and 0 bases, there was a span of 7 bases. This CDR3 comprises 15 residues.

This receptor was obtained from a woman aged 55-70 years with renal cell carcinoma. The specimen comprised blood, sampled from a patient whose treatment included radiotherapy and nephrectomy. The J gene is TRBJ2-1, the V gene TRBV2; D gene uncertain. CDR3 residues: CASSEGTVSYNEQFF. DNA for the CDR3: TGTGCCAGCAGTGAAGGGACGGTCTCCTACAATGAGCAGTTCTTC.